The sequence of this T cell receptor (beta chain) was determined in a study of blood T cell repertoires in COVID-19 (dated by TCRdb to between 2020 and 2021). About the study as a whole: Collaborator samples came from the United States, Italy and Spain and covered acute and convalescent phases of COVID-19. The sample metadata nearly always contained a de-identified subject ID, COVID-19 status, age in years and sex. Deeply sampled blood TCRbeta repertoires from subjects exposed to, actively infected with, or recovered from COVID-19 were included in the dataset. The prospective study material was composed of cDNA or gDNA derived from T cells, B-cell-depleted T cells, or PBMCs. The samples were drawn from the first 160 participants of the ongoing ImmuneRACE study and from about 1,200 subjects provided by 6 global collaborators. HLA class I and class II types, where available, came from metadata supplied by the sample provider rather than from assay-based typing. The repertoires were made available in a free public database intended to serve as a resource for research on the immune response to SARS-CoV-2.

With respect to this clone: Its binding antigen is unknown. No per-base quality is available; no much larger clone lies one base away.

The collaborating institutions used their own protocols to collect whole blood in K2EDTA tubes. Collaborator samples were shipped for TCRbeta analysis as frozen whole blood, isolated PBMCs, or DNA extracted from either sample type. Beyond this particular receptor, the publication reports: The quantity of clinical and demographic metadata differed by source and by participant and was supplied without curation.

The immunoSEQ Assay, a bias-controlled multiplex PCR, was used to amplify TCRbeta CDR3 regions from genomic DNA. The source study handled its data this way. Nucleated cell counts per sample were estimated from amplification of reference gene primers within the assay. To quantify the absolute abundance of each unique TCRbeta CDR3 rearrangement, sequence reads were collapsed and filtered. For each sample, productive Simpson clonality was calculated by taking the square root of Simpson's diversity index across productive rearrangements. The immuneACCESS repertoire file appears here via TCRdb, limited to in-frame rearrangements. These files lack a portion of the clones; in checked studies, under half of the deficit traces to unresolved V genes, and the cause of the others is not known. V, J and clone size are taken as reported in that table, and D and trimming were inferred from the DNA itself. The sample table contains some 160,000 clones; only one count was recorded for 65% to 85% of them. The ten most abundant clones make up about 9% of the sample.

CDR1 and CDR2 are read off the germline V gene as SGHRS and YFSETQ. From V the trimming removes 4 bases and from J it removes 7 bases, while the gene matches leave 8 bases of the junction unaccounted for. The cysteine opens and the phenylalanine closes a CDR3 of 14 amino acids. Only CDR3 DNA is held: 42 bases, read in frame from base 1. The chain couples TRBV5-1 to TRBJ2-5; 9 central nucleotides agree with TRBD1. The sequence was collected from a man aged 50 to 60 with active or convalescent COVID-19. Sequences were obtained from peripheral blood. The CDR3 loop reads CASSTDRGLGTQYF. In nucleotides, the sequence is TGCGCCAGCAGCACCGACAGGGGGTTAGGGACCCAGTACTTC.